This is a list of T cell receptor beta chains from one sample in a study of breast tumors, draining lymph nodes, adjacent tissues. Using its own MiXCR run on the multiplex PCR reads, TCRdb lists one record per CDR3 protein. The data show fewer than 200,000 distinct CDR3 sequences, roughly a third seen once. Sequencing input: axillary lymph node tissue. The receptors here all came from a female donor with breast cancer. Some clones in this sample may be carry-over from other donors' samples. Both conserved end residues are part of each CDR3. D genes are given only for firm matches. Not every row has a clone size; where given, it reads once, few, many or a size class.

>TRBD2|many|TRBJ2-1|14|TRBV29-1
CSVETSGRGNEQFF
TGCAGCGTGGAGACTAGCGGGAGAGGCAATGAGCAGTTCTTC
>TRBD2|.|TRBJ2-7|15|TRBV19
CASTVTSGTSYEHTF
TGTGCCAGTACCGTGACTAGCGGGACCTCCTACGAGCATACCTTC
>.|many|TRBJ1-6|13|TRBV3-1
CASSQTTGSPLHF
TGTGCCAGCAGCCAAACAACGGGTTCACCCCTCCACTTT
>TRBD2|.|TRBJ2-3|16|TRBV7-6
CASSLREARDTDTQYF
TGTGCCAGCAGCCTACGGGAGGCCAGAGACACAGATACGCAGTATTTT
>.|many|TRBJ2-3|14|TRBV10-3
CAITGAGGTDTQYF
TGTGCCATCACGGGGGCAGGAGGGACAGATACGCAGTATTTT
>TRBD1|many|TRBJ2-7|15|TRBV19
CASSYSGTGHYEQYF
TGTGCCAGTAGTTACTCCGGGACAGGACACTACGAGCAGTACTTC
>TRBD1|many|TRBJ1-6|15|TRBV5-8
CASSTDRGGNSPLHF
TGTGCCAGCAGCACAGACAGGGGCGGTAATTCACCCCTCCACTTT
>.|many|TRBJ2-2|16|TRBV18
CASSPLGQGNTGELFF
TGTGCCAGCTCACCGCTAGGGCAGGGGAACACCGGGGAGCTGTTTTTT
>.|.|TRBJ2-7|13|TRBV25-1
CASSARVDVEQYF
TGTGCCAGCAGTGCTAGAGTCGATGTAGAGCAGTACTTC
>TRBD2|.|TRBJ2-1|14|TRBV20-1
CSATGLAGGRGQLF
TGCAGTGCTACGGGACTAGCGGGAGGACGCGGGCAGCTCTTC
>.|many|TRBJ2-3|16|TRBV7-6
CASSPLFGLVTDTQYF
TGTGCCAGCAGCCCGCTATTCGGGCTAGTCACAGATACGCAGTATTTT
>TRBD1|.|TRBJ1-5|16|TRBV2
CASRRTGRNSNQPQHF
TGTGCCAGCAGGCGGACAGGTAGGAATAGCAATCAGCCCCAGCATTTT
>.|once|TRBJ2-7|14|TRBV6-1
CASSQGGTHYEQYF
TGTGCCAGCAGTCAAGGGGGAACTCACTACGAGCAGTACTTC
>.|many|TRBJ1-5|15|TRBV5-1
CASSLTGARNQPQHF
TGCGCCAGCAGCTTGACCGGGGCGAGGAATCAGCCCCAGCATTTT
>TRBD1|many|TRBJ1-2|16|TRBV19
CASSPLQGQGAYGYTF
TGTGCCAGTAGTCCTCTCCAGGGACAGGGGGCGTATGGCTACACCTTC
>.|many|TRBJ2-7|14|TRBV4-1
CASSPRGAYNEQYF
TGCGCCAGCAGCCCCAGGGGGGCTTACAACGAGCAGTACTTC
>.|.|TRBJ1-2|14|TRBV6-1
CASEYGMGDYGYTF
TGTGCCAGCGAATACGGCATGGGGGACTATGGCTACACCTTC
>.|many|TRBJ2-3|16|TRBV7-2
CASSPRGLAEVDTQYF
TGTGCCAGCAGCCCTAGGGGGCTAGCGGAAGTAGATACGCAGTATTTT
>.|many|TRBJ2-7|16|TRBV20-1
CSARDEKTYTSYEQYF
TGCAGTGCTAGAGACGAGAAGACGTACACCTCCTACGAGCAGTACTTC
>.|.|TRBJ1-2|15|TRBV6-5
CASSHSRGRNYGYTF
TGTGCCAGCAGTCACTCGCGGGGGCGCAACTATGGCTACACCTTC
>.|.|TRBJ1-1|13|TRBV19
CASSIASGSEAFF
TGTGCCAGTAGTATAGCTTCAGGGTCCGAAGCTTTCTTT
>.|many|TRBJ1-2|14|TRBV19
CASSIAIQEAGYTF
TGTGCCAGTAGTATAGCCATCCAGGAGGCTGGCTACACCTTC
>TRBD2|.|TRBJ2-7|14|TRBV6-2/TRBV6-3
CASTSSGGALEQYF
TGTGCCAGCACCAGTAGCGGGGGGGCTCTCGAGCAGTACTTC
>.|many|TRBJ2-1|17|TRBV11-2
CASSLDVTGRSYNEQFF
TGTGCCAGCAGTTTAGATGTAACAGGGAGGTCCTACAATGAGCAGTTCTTC
>.|many|TRBJ2-3|14|TRBV2
CASRDGPDTDTQYF
TGTGCCAGCAGAGACGGGCCCGACACAGATACGCAGTATTTT
>.|.|TRBJ1-5|15|TRBV7-9
CASSFGGRENQPQHF
TGTGCCAGCAGCTTTGGGGGTCGGGAAAATCAGCCCCAGCATTTT
>TRBD2|.|TRBJ2-1|18|TRBV24-1
CATSAWELAGSSYNEQFF
TGTGCCACCAGTGCTTGGGAACTAGCGGGGAGCTCCTACAATGAGCAGTTCTTC
>.|many|TRBJ2-7|12|TRBV11-2
CASSPGIRRSYF
TGTGCCAGCAGCCCCGGAATCCGCCGGAGTTACTTC
>TRBD1|once|TRBJ1-2|15|TRBV6-2/TRBV6-3
CASQLHGTGNYGYTF
TGTGCCAGCCAACTCCACGGGACAGGGAACTATGGCTACACCTTC
>.|many|TRBJ1-2|14|TRBV7-8
CASSLTGDNYGYTF
TGTGCCAGCAGCTTAACAGGAGACAACTATGGCTACACCTTC
>.|.|TRBJ2-7|14|TRBV12-3/TRBV12-4
CASSFVRGSYEQYF
TGTGCCAGCAGTTTCGTTAGAGGCTCCTACGAGCAGTACTTC